The clone carrying this T cell receptor beta chain was counted ten times or more. Its antigen is not known. The data derive from a study of breast tumors, draining lymph nodes, adjacent tissues. Study observations and caveats: Compared with lymph nodes, tumors were less diverse; compared with nontumor tissue, more. Luminal-like breast cancer showed significantly higher tumor–nontumor repertoire similarity than basal-like. The lymph node origin of tumor T cells was framed as consistent with a hypothesis, not demonstrated.

Germline V gene data show CDR1 as MNHEY and CDR2 as SVGAGI. This CDR3 has 13 residues. The V end was cut by 1 base, the J end by 9 bases, with 10 bases between. TCRdb independently ran MiXCR on the multiplex PCR reads; one entry per CDR3 protein. The sample has approximately 45,000 distinct CDR3 sequences, roughly 23% seen once. This TCR was recovered from a female donor with breast cancer. Some clones in this sample may be carry-over from other donors' samples. The V and J genes are TRBV6-5 and TRBJ2-1; D is possibly TRBD1 or TRBD2 (5 bases each). Source material: breast tumor tissue. The CDR3 here is CASSYWGTREQFF. As DNA, the CDR3 is TGTGCCAGCAGTTACTGGGGGACGCGTGAGCAGTTCTTC.